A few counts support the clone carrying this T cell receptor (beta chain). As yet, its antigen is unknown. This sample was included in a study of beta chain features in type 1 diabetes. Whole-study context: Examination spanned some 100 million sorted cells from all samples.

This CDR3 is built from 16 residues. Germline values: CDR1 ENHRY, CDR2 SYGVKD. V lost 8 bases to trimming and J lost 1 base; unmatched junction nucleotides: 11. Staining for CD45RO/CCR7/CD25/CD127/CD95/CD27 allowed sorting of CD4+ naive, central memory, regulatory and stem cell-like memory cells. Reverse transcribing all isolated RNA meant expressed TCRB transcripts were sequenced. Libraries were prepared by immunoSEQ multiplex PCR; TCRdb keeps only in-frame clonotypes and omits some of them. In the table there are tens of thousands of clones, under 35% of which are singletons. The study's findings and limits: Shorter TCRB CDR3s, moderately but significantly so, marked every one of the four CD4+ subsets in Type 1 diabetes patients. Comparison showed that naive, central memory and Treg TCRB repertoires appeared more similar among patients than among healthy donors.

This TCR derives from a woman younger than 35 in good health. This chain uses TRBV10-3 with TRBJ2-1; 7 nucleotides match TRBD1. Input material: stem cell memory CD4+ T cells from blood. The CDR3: CAIAEGAFSSYNEQFF. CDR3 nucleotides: TGTGCCATCGCAGAGGGGGCCTTTTCATCCTACAATGAGCAGTTCTTC.